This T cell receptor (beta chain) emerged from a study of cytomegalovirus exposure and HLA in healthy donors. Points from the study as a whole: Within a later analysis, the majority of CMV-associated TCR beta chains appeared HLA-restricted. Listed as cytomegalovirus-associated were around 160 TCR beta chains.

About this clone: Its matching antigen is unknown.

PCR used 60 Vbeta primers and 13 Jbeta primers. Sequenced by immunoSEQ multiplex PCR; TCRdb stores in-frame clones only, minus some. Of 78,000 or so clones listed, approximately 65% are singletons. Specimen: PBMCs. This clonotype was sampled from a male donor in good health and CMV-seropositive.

CDR3 nucleotide sequence: TGTGCCAGCAGCTCCACCTCCGGGACAGAAAACATTCAGTACTTC. As protein: CASSSTSGTENIQYF. V gene TRBV7-2 combines with J gene TRBJ2-4; 7 bases agree with TRBD1. This CDR3 is 15 amino acids long. J lost 5 bases, V lost 4 bases, and 8 bases had no gene match. Germline loops: CDR1 SGHTA, CDR2 FQGNSA. Variable domain in full (rest from reference TRBV7-2 and TRBJ2-4): GAGVSQSPSNKVTEKGKDVELRCDPISGHTALYWYRQSLGQGLEFLIYFQGNSAPDKSGLPSDRFSAERTGGSVSTLTIQRTQQEDSAVYLCASSSTSGTENIQYFGAGTRLSVL.